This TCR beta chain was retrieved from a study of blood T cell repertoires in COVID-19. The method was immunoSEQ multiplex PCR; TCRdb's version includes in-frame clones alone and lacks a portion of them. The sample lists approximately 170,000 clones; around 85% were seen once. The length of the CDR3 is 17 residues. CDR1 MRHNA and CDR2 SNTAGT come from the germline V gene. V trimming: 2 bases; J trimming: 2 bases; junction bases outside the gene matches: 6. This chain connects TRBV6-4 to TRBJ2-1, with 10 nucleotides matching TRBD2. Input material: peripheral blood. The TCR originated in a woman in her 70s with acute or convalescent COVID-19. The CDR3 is CASSDLSGGPPYNEQFF. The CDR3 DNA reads TGTGCCAGCAGTGACCTTAGCGGGGGGCCCCCCTACAATGAGCAGTTCTTC.